This T cell receptor beta chain was sequenced for a study of T cells after yellow fever vaccination (dated by TCRdb to between 2017 and 2020). About the full investigation: The SMART-Seq v4 Ultra Low Input RNA kit was used to prepare libraries from fractions with low cell numbers. To follow T-cell clones before and after primary and booster YFV17D yellow fever vaccination, bulk TCR alpha and beta repertoires were sequenced over time. Two healthy male donors, one aged 18 to 30 and one aged 30 to 40 years, made up the cohort. Blood samples were taken at several timepoints before and after primary and secondary immunization, and bulk PBMC replicates and cell subsets were isolated. What the work shows at the level of the full study, not this receptor alone: The study included only two donors, which limits how far the findings can be generalized. A small share of clonotypes occurred in both CD4 and CD8 compartments, likely arising from convergent recombination. After the booster, most of the clones that had expanded following primary vaccination were detected again (just under 97% of CD4 and roughly nine tenths of CD8), which suggests that memory was broadly maintained. Compared with the primary T-cell response, the secondary T-cell response was faster but weaker, reaching its peak on day 5 rather than on day 15. Because abundant contaminating clonotypes from the bulk population could be contained in FACS-sorted repertoires, computational filtering was required.

This clonotype was seen only a few times. Its antigen remains undetermined. No clone much larger than this one lies a single base away; base qualities are absent. Per the publication, the treatment or condition label means: live attenuated yellow fever vaccine strain. At every blood-draw timepoint, two biological replicates of bulk PBMCs were collected. PBMCs were isolated from peripheral blood using a standard Ficoll-Paque protocol. TriZol was used to extract RNA from bulk PBMCs, from CD4 and CD8 fractions, and from dextramer-positive and dextramer-negative fractions. TCR cDNA was synthesized by 5'RACE template switching, through which a universal primer site and unique molecular identifiers were introduced. Priming for cDNA synthesis came from both the TCR alpha and TCR beta constant segments. Library amplification used two PCR steps, and the second PCR step added sample barcodes and sequencing adapters. Libraries were sequenced on Illumina HiSeq 2500 (2x100 bp) or NovaSeq (2x150 bp). As for the authors' bioinformatics: Demultiplexing of reads and collapsing into UMI consensus sequences were performed with MIGEC, and V(D)J alignment was carried out with MiXCR. Using edgeR on replicate PBMC samples, clonotypes were called vaccine-responding if FDR was below 0.01 and the log2 fold change was above 5 up to day 15. CD4 or CD8 identity was assigned to each bulk clonotype according to whether the clonotype was present at higher abundance in the sequenced CD4 repertoire or the sequenced CD8 repertoire. TCRdb trimmed the raw reads at Q25, called clones with MiXCR and kept productive beta chains. CDR3 protein sequences are deduplicated, and each keeps its most common genes and DNA. The V and J calls and clone size come from TCRdb's table, not from the authors' own analysis. The sample has some 550,000 distinct CDR3 sequences on record, 15% to 20% of them singletons. The ten largest clonotypes hold 14% of the sample.

Reading the germline V gene gives CDR1 SNHLY and CDR2 FYNNEI. V sheds 2 bases and J sheds 6 bases, leaving 13 bases between their ends. Spanning cysteine to phenylalanine, the CDR3 consists of 14 amino acids. Here the CDR3 DNA is all that survives: 42 bases in frame from base 1. The specimen was PBMCs, collected 15 days after the yellow fever booster vaccination. In this chain, TRBV2 is recombined with TRBJ2-5; the D region is possibly TRBD1 or TRBD2, each matching across 5 bases. This TCR was sampled from a man aged 30 to 45 who received the YFV17D yellow fever vaccine. The base sequence is TGTGCCAGCAGTGAATGGGACGGCCCTAAGACCCAGTACTTC. It is translated as CASSEWDGPKTQYF.